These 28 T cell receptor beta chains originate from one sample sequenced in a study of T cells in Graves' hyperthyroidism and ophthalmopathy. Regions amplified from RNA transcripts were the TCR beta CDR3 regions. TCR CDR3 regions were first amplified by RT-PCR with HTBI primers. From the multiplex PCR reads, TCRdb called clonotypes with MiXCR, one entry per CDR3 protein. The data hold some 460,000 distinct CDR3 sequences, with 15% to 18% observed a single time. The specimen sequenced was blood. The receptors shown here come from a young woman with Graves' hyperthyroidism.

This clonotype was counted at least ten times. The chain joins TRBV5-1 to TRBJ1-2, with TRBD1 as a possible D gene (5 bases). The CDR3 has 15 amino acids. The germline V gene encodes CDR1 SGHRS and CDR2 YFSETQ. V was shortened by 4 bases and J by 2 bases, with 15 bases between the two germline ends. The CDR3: CASSLGPTDNYGYTF. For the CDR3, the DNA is TGCGCCAGCAGCCTTGGGCCGACAGACAACTATGGCTACACCTTC.

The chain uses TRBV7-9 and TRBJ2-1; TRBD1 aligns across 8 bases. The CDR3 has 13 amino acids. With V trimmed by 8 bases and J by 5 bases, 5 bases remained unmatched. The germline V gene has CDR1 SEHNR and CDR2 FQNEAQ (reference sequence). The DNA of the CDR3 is TGTGCCAGCCACTCGGACAGGGACAATGAGCAGTTCTTC. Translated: CASHSDRDNEQFF.

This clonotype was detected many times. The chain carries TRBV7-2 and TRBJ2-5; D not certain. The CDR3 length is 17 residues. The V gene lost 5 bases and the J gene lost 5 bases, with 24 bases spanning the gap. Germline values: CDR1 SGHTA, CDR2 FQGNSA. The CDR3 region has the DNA TGTGCCAGCAGCCACCTTTCTAGTACGCATGTGGTGGAGACCCAGTACTTC. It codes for CASSHLSSTHVVETQYF.

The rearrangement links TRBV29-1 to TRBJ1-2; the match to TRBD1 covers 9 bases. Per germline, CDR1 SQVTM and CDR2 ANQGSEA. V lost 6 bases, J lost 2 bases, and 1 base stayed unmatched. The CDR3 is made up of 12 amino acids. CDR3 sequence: CSVDRGNYGYTF. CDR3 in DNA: TGCAGCGTGGACAGGGGAAACTATGGCTACACCTTC.

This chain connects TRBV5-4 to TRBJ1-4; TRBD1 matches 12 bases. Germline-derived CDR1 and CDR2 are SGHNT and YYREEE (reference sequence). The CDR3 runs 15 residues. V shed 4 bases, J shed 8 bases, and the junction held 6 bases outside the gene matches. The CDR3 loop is CASSAGQGAREKLFF. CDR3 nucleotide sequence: TGTGCCAGCAGCGCGGGACAGGGGGCGCGCGAAAAACTGTTTTTT.

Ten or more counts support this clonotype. CDR3 amino acids: CASREWGSPGDTQYF. The CDR3 region has the DNA TGTGCCAGCAGAGAATGGGGCTCTCCGGGGGATACGCAGTATTTT. The chain is built from TRBV6-1 and TRBJ2-3; possibly TRBD1 or TRBD2 for D (5 bases each). The CDR3 sequence is 15 residues long. In germline, CDR1 is MNHNS, CDR2 SASEGT. V was pared by 6 bases and J by 6 bases, with 19 bases between.

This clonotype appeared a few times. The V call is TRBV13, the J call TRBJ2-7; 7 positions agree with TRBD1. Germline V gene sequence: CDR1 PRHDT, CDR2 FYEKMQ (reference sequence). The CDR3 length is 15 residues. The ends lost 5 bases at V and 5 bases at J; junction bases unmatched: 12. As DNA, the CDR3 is TGTGCCAGCAGCGGGATGAGGGGGCTGGAAAACGAGCAGTACTTC. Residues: CASSGMRGLENEQYF.

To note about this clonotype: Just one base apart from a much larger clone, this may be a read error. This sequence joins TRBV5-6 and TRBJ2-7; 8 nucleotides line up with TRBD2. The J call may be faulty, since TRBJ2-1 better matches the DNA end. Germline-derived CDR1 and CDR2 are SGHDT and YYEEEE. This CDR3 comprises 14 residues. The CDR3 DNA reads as TGTGCCAGCAGCTTCGGGACTAGTTCCTACGAGCAGTTCTTC. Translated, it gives CASSFGTSSYEQFF.

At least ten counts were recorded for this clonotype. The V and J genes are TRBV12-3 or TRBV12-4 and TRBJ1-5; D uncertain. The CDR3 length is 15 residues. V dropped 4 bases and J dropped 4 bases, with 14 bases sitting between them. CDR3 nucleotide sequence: TGTGCCAGCAGTTCAAGTCCCAGGCTAAATCAGCCCCAGCATTTT. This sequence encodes CASSSSPRLNQPQHF.

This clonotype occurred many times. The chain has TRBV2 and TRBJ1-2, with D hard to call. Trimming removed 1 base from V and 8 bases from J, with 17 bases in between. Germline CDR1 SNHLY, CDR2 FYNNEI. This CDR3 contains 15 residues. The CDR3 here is CASSEEAFLARGYTF. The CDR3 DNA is TGTGCCAGCAGTGAAGAGGCTTTCTTGGCTAGGGGCTACACCTTC.

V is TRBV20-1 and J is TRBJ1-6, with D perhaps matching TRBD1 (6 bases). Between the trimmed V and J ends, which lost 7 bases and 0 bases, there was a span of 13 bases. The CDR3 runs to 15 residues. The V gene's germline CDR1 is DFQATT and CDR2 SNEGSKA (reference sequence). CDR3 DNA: TGCAGTGTCTCCCAGGGGAGCTCCTATAATTCACCCCTCCACTTT. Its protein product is CSVSQGSSYNSPLHF.

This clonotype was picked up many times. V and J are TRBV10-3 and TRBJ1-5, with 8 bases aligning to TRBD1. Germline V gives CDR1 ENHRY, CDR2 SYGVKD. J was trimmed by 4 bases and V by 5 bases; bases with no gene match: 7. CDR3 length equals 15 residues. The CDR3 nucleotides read TGTGCCATCAGTCAGGACGACAGGGGAAATCAGCCCCAGCATTTT. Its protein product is CAISQDDRGNQPQHF.

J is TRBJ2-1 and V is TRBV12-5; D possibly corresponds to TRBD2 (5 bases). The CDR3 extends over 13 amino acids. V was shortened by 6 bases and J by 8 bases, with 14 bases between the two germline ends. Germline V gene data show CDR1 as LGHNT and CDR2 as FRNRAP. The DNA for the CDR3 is TGTGCTAGTGGACCTAACAACGGGGATGAGCAGTTCTTC. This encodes CASGPNNGDEQFF.

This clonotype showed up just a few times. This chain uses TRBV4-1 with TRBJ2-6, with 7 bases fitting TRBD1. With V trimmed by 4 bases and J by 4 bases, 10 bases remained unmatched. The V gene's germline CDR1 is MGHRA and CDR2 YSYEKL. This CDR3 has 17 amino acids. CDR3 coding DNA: TGCGCCAGCAGCCCGGGGACAGCCCGGTCAGGGGCCAACGTCCTGACTTTC. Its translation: CASSPGTARSGANVLTF.

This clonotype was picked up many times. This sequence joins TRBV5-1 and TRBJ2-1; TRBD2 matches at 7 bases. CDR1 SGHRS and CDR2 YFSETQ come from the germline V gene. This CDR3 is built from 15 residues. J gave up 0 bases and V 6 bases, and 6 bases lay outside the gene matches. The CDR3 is CASMGGGGSYNEQFF. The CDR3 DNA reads TGCGCCAGCATGGGTGGGGGGGGCTCCTACAATGAGCAGTTCTTC.

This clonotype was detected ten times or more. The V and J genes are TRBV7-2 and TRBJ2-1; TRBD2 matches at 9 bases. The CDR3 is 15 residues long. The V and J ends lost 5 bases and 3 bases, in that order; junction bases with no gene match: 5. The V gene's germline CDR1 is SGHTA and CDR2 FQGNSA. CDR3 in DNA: TGTGCCAGCAGCCCTAGCGGGGACTACTACAATGAGCAGTTCTTC. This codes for CASSPSGDYYNEQFF.

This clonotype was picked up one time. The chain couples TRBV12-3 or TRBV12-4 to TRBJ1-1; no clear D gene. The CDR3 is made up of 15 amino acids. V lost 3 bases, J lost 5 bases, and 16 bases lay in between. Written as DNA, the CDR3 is TGTGCCAGCAGTTTTCCCGTGTCGGTGAGGACTGAAGCTTTCTTT. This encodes CASSFPVSVRTEAFF.

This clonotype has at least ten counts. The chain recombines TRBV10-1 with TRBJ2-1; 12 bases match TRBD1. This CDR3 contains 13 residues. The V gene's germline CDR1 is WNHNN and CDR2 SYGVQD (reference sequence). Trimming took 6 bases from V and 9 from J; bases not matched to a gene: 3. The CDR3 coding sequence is TGCGCCAGCAGGGGACAGGGGGCAAGTGAGCAGTTCTTC. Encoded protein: CASRGQGASEQFF.

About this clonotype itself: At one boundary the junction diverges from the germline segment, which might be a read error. This CDR3 reads CVSRSGPIYGYTF. The CDR3 DNA follows: TGTGTCAGCAGATCGGGACCGATCTATGGCTACACCTTC. The chain employs TRBV6-1 and TRBJ1-2, with D perhaps matching TRBD1 (5 bases). Germline loops: CDR1 MNHNS, CDR2 SASEGT. The CDR3 is made up of 13 amino acids.

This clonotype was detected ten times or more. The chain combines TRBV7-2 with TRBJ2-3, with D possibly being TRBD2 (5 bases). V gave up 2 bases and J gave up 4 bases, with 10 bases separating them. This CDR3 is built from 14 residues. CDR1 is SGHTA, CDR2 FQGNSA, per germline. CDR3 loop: CASSLSDWADTQYF. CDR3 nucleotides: TGTGCCAGCAGCTTATCGGACTGGGCAGATACGCAGTATTTT.

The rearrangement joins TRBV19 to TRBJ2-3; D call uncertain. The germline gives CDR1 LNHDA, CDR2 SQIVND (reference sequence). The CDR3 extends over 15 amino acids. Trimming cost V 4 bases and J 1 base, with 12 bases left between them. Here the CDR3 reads CASSRRFGGTDTQYF. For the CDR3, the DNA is TGTGCCAGTAGTAGACGCTTCGGAGGCACAGATACGCAGTATTTT.

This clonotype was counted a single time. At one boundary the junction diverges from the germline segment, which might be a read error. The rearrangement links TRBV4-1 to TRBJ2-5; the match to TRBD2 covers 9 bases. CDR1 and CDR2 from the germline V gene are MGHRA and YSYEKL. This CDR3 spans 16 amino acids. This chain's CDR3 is CACSNWAGGLRETQYF. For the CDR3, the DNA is TGCGCCTGCAGCAACTGGGCGGGAGGGCTTCGGGAGACCCAGTACTTC.

The CDR3 spells CASTMNTEAFF. The CDR3 bases are TGTGCCAGTACCATGAACACTGAAGCTTTCTTT. The chain links TRBV19 to TRBJ1-1; D is ambiguous. The germline CDR1 and CDR2 sequences are LNHDA and SQIVND (reference sequence). The CDR3 has 11 amino acids. Trimming stripped 7 bases from V and 0 bases from J, with 3 bases between.

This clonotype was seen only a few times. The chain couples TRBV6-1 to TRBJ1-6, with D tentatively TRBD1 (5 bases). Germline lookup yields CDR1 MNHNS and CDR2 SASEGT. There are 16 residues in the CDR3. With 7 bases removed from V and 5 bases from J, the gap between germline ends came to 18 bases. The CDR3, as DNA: TGTGCCAGCACCCCTGGTGGGGCTTGGGATAATTCACCCCTCCACTTT. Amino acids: CASTPGGAWDNSPLHF.

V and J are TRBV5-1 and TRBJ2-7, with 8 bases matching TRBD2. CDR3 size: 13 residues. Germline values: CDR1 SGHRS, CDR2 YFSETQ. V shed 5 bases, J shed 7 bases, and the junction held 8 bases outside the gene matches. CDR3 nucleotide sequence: TGCGCCAGCAGACCGCGGGAGGATGGGGAGCAGTACTTC. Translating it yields CASRPREDGEQYF.

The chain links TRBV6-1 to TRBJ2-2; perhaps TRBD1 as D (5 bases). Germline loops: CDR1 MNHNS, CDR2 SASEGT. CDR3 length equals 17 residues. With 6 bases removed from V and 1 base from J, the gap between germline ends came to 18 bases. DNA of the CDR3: TGTGCCAGCAGCCAATTTGGACAATCTCTGAACACCGGGGAGCTGTTTTTT. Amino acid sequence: CASSQFGQSLNTGELFF.

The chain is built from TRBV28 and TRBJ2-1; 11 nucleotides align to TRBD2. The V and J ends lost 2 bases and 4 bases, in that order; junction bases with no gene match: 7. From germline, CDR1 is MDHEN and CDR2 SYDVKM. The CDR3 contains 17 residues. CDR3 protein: CASSLLLTSGKYNEQFF. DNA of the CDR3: TGTGCCAGCAGTTTACTTCTGACTAGCGGGAAATACAATGAGCAGTTCTTC. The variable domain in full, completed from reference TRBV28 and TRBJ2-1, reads DVKVTQSSRYLVKRTGEKVFLECVQDMDHENMFWYRQDPGLGLRLIYFSYDVKMKEKGDIPEGYSVSREKKERFSLILESASTNQTSMYLCASSLLLTSGKYNEQFFGPGTRLTVL.

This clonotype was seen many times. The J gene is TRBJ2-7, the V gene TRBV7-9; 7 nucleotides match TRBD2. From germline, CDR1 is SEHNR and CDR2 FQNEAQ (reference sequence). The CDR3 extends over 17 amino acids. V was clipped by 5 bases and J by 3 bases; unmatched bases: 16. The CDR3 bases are TGTGCCAGCAGCCCCCCCCCGTGGGAAAGGGAGGGCTACGAGCAGTACTTC. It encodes CASSPPPWEREGYEQYF.